This record concerns one TCR beta chain sequence. Its specificity is not known. This sample is part of a study of PD-1 blockade in classical Hodgkin lymphoma. Overall study findings and caveats: The baseline diversity of complete responders showed similarity to that of newly diagnosed patients. According to reports, newly diagnosed patients had lower baseline TCR diversity than healthy donors, and relapsed/refractory patients had lower baseline TCR diversity still. Significant TCR diversity gains by C4D1 occurred in CD4+ but not CD8+ cells.

Relapse was seen in all patients after autologous stem cell transplantation, and brentuximab vedotin exposure was variable. By magnetic negative selection, CD8+ T cells were isolated from the thawed PBMCs. Complete response, partial response or progressive disease constituted the best response categories observed. Trimming stripped 0 bases from V and 2 bases from J, with 13 bases between. The CDR3 extends over 16 amino acids. Germline lookup yields CDR1 MRHNA and CDR2 SNTAGT. The method was immunoSEQ multiplex PCR; TCRdb's version includes in-frame clones alone and lacks a portion of them. Of 12,000 or so clones listed, almost 85% were seen once; the top ten hold approximately 39%.

This clonotype was sampled from a human donor with classical Hodgkin lymphoma. Material: CD8+ T cells from blood, obtained at baseline. The V and J genes are TRBV6-4 and TRBJ1-1; D is uncertain. CDR3 nucleotides: TGTGCCAGCAGTGACTCGGCTTTGGACTCAAACACTGAAGCTTTCTTT. Its translation: CASSDSALDSNTEAFF.